These T cell receptor beta chains were read from a single sample in a study of T cell repertoires in cytomegalovirus infection. MiXCR, applied by TCRdb to the reads, yields one record per CDR3 protein. This table has over 450,000 distinct CDR3 sequences, approximately 11% appearing once. The sample taken for sequencing was PBMCs. The receptors were gathered from a human donor in good health (CMV status not recorded). Some clones in this sample may be carry-over from other donors' samples. Each CDR3 is given with its conserved first and last residue.

TRBV10-3	TRBJ1-6	CAISPGQAGSPLHF
TRBV11-3	TRBJ2-2	CASSSTPTGNGELFF
TRBV5-1	TRBJ2-3	CASSLAKDTDTQYF
TRBV28	TRBJ2-5	CASTNREVGETQYF
TRBV6-1	TRBJ1-3	CASSTSGQIPNTIYF
TRBV7-3	TRBJ2-3	CASSSGLVADTQYF
TRBV28	TRBJ1-5	CASIRGDQPQHF
TRBV12-5	TRBJ2-7	CASGSLRTPSYEQYF
TRBV28	TRBJ2-1	CASTLAGGPRQQFF
TRBV20-1	TRBJ1-1	CSARDTRVRRTLNTEAFF
TRBV20-1	TRBJ2-5	CSAPLRAGRETQYF
TRBV12-3/TRBV12-4	TRBJ1-3	CASRTPGHSGNTIYF
TRBV29-1	TRBJ1-2	CSVDLTEANYGYTF
TRBV4-2	TRBJ2-7	CASSQGLADSYEQYF
TRBV24-1	TRBJ2-2	CATSDLRRGGNTGELFF
TRBV6-1	TRBJ2-7	CASSNRDPGDEQYF
TRBV10-3	TRBJ2-1	CAISESTGANDEQFF
TRBV6-5	TRBJ1-1	CASSWGEGEAFF
TRBV5-1	TRBJ2-7	CASSRRGGAPYEQYF
TRBV28	TRBJ1-5	CASSLVHLYSNQPQHF
TRBV7-9	TRBJ2-1	CASSPSSGRAYNEQFF
TRBV19	TRBJ2-4	CASRALSVKNIQYF
TRBV7-2	TRBJ1-1	CASSSTVNTEAFF
TRBV9	TRBJ1-4	CASRGDSQNEKLFF
TRBV6-1	TRBJ2-1	CASSEFNEQFF
TRBV25-1	TRBJ2-7	CASRSSGGEQYF
TRBV6-6	TRBJ2-1	CASRGLSLGNEQFF
TRBV5-1	TRBJ2-7	CASSLAPGQGPYEQYF
TRBV28	TRBJ1-6	CASRLRRAKILTNSPLHF
TRBV3-1	TRBJ2-3	CASSLSYYTQYF
TRBV20-1	TRBJ1-6	CSARRARSYNSPLHF
TRBV7-8	TRBJ1-2	CASSLVRGRVDGYTF
TRBV11-2	TRBJ2-5	CASSLRLAGAQETQYF
TRBV5-3	TRBJ2-1	CARSLPSGRAMNEQFF
TRBV29-1	TRBJ1-1	CSVEASDPEAFF
TRBV7-8	TRBJ1-5	CASSSHRLAGGNQPQHF
TRBV7-9	TRBJ2-3	CASSFSSGSTDTQYF
TRBV6-4	TRBJ2-6	CASAKGSSGANVLTF
TRBV18	TRBJ1-2	CASSPPQDPANYGYTF
TRBV2	TRBJ1-1	CASTLASGGNTEAFF
TRBV4-2	TRBJ1-2	CASSPMEGAWGYTF
TRBV10-3	TRBJ2-7	CASLGTGGFEQYF
TRBV6-6	TRBJ1-2	CASRNVRGQGEEGF
TRBV4-2	TRBJ1-1	CASSQETDVNTEAFF
TRBV11-3	TRBJ2-1	CASSRNSQIRLQTYNEQFF
TRBV28	TRBJ2-7	CASSSPGGDSTYEQYF
TRBV12-3/TRBV12-4	TRBJ1-2	CASSFPGQGPTF
TRBV5-6	TRBJ1-5	CASSERYGNQPQHF
TRBV7-3	TRBJ2-7	CASSPRAGSYEQYF
TRBV6-6	TRBJ2-3	CASSSSRRLAGGPDTQYF
TRBV6-6	TRBJ2-7	CASSLQGGTGDYEQYF
TRBV29-1	TRBJ1-2	CSVLSLGANYGYTF
TRBV10-3	TRBJ1-1	CAISLRGGDTEAFF
TRBV7-2	TRBJ2-3	CASSFPDWTDPTDTQYF